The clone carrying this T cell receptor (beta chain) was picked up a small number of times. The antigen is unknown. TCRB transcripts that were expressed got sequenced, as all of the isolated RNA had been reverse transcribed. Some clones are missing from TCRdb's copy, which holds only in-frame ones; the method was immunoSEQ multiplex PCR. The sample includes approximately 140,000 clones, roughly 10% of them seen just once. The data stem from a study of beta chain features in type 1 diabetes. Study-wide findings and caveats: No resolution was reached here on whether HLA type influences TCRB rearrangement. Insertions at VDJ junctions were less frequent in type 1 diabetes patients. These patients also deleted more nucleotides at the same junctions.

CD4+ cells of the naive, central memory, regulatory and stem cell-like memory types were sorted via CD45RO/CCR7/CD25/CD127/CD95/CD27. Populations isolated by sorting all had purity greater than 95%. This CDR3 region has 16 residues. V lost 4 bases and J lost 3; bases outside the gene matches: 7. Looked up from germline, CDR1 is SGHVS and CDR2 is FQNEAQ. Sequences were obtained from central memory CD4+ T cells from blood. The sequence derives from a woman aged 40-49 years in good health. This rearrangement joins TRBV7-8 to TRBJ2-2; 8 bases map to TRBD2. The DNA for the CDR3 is TGTGCCAGCAGCTCGATGGGAGCGGGGGACACCGGGGAGCTGTTTTTT. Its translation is CASSSMGAGDTGELFF.